These 15 T cell receptor beta chains came from one sample sequenced in a study of control samples from healthy donors and cancer patients. Sequenced by immunoSEQ multiplex PCR; TCRdb stores in-frame clones only, minus some. The sample records about 51,000 clones, about 92% being singletons. The sequenced material came from PBMCs. The receptors shown here come from a man aged 35 to 55 with colorectal cancer.

The table lists this clone with a count of one. This chain links TRBV27 with TRBJ1-5, with D unclear. CDR1 and CDR2 from the germline V gene are MNHEY and SMNVEV (reference sequence). Trimming took 5 bases from V and 6 from J, leaving 14 bases between them. The CDR3 runs to 14 residues. CDR3 residues: CASSVTDVGQPQHF. CDR3 bases: TGTGCCAGCAGTGTTACGGACGTGGGTCAGCCCCAGCATTTT.

The rearrangement uses TRBV29-1 and TRBJ2-2; no reliable D call. Germline CDR1 is SQVTM and CDR2 is ANQGSEA. V was pared by 2 bases and J by 5 bases, with 12 bases between. The CDR3 is 14 residues long. CDR3 amino acids: CSVERIMGTGELFF. The CDR3 nucleotides read TGCAGCGTTGAACGGATCATGGGGACCGGGGAGCTGTTTTTT.

The V call is TRBV21-1, the J call TRBJ1-1. TRBV21-1 is marked as a pseudogene. The CDR3 loop spans 17 amino acids. In nucleotides, the CDR3 is TGTGCCAGCAGCGAGCGATGGCTGAGGGATAGGCACACTGAAGCTTTCTTT. This codes for CASSERWLRDRHTEAFF.

This chain joins TRBV28 and TRBJ1-2; a weak D match, TRBD1 (5 bases). Germline V gives CDR1 MDHEN, CDR2 SYDVKM. The CDR3 consists of 12 residues. Deletions cut 2 bases from V and 8 bases from J, with 9 bases between. CDR3 sequence reads: CASSLVGGGYTF. CDR3 DNA: TGTGCCAGCAGTTTAGTGGGGGGAGGCTACACCTTC.

The V gene is TRBV28, the J gene TRBJ2-7; D gene unclear. This CDR3 has 12 amino acids. Germline CDR1 reads MDHEN; CDR2 reads SYDVKM. Trimming took off 3 bases at V and 3 bases at J, with 6 bases between the two ends. The CDR3 DNA follows: TGTGCCAGCAGTTTCAAACTCTACGAGCAGTACTTC. It is translated as CASSFKLYEQYF.

This clone was seen just once. The V call is TRBV5-4, the J call TRBJ2-1, with TRBD1 identical over 10 bases. Trimming removed 3 bases from V and 9 bases from J; junction bases left unmatched: 6. Looked up from germline, CDR1 is SGHNT and CDR2 is YYREEE (reference sequence). This CDR3 has 14 amino acids. The CDR3 sequence: CASSSRDRGGEQFF. Written as DNA, the CDR3 is TGTGCCAGCAGCTCTAGGGACAGGGGTGGTGAGCAGTTCTTC.

This chain connects TRBV5-6 to TRBJ2-2, with 12 bases lining up with TRBD2. V shed 3 bases and J 5 bases; nucleotides not matched to a gene: 8. The CDR3 has 17 residues. Germline CDR1 and CDR2: SGHDT and YYEEEE. The CDR3 is CASSSLLAGGDTGELFF. DNA of the CDR3: TGTGCCAGCAGCTCGTTGCTAGCGGGAGGGGATACCGGGGAGCTGTTTTTT.

The chain uses TRBV4-1 and TRBJ1-1, with a weak D call TRBD1 (5 bases). Trimming removed 2 bases from V and 3 bases from J, with 13 bases in between. The CDR3 is 15 amino acids. Germline lookup yields CDR1 MGHRA and CDR2 YSYEKL. The CDR3 protein is CASSQLRWGYTEAFF. The CDR3 DNA sequence: TGCGCCAGCAGCCAATTACGGTGGGGCTACACTGAAGCTTTCTTT.

V is TRBV15 and J is TRBJ2-7, with 7 positions matching TRBD2. CDR3 length: 13 residues. J lost 3 bases, V lost 3 bases, and 2 bases had no gene match. Germline CDR1 reads LNHNV; CDR2 reads YYDKDF (reference sequence). The CDR3 DNA sequence: TGTGCCACCAGCAGCCGGGAGGTCTACGAGCAGTACTTC. It specifies CATSSREVYEQYF.

This sequence joins TRBV24-1 and TRBJ2-7; a weak D match, TRBD2 (5 bases). CDR1 and CDR2 (germline): KGHDR, SFDVKD. This CDR3 is built from 14 residues. Trimming cost V 7 bases and J 4 bases, with 16 bases left between them. The chain's CDR3 is CATRNGRDEYEQYF. The CDR3 bases are TGTGCCACCAGAAATGGCCGGGATGAATACGAGCAGTACTTC.

This chain uses TRBV24-1 with TRBJ2-2; 8 bases line up with TRBD2. Germline CDR1 and CDR2: KGHDR and SFDVKD. V lost 3 bases to trimming and J lost 2 bases; unmatched junction nucleotides: 4. This CDR3 has 16 residues. The CDR3 reads CATSDPSGRNTGELFF. The CDR3 bases are TGTGCCACCAGTGATCCTAGCGGGCGAAACACCGGGGAGCTGTTTTTT.

The chain has TRBV27 and TRBJ2-2; 8 bases agree with TRBD1. This CDR3 has 20 residues. The V and J ends lost 1 base and 2 bases, in that order; junction bases with no gene match: 15. Germline CDR1 is MNHEY and CDR2 is SMNVEV (reference sequence). The CDR3 DNA is TGTGCCAGCAGTTTATATGGGACAGGACCCAACTACCGCAACACCGGGGAGCTGTTTTTT. It is translated as CASSLYGTGPNYRNTGELFF.

This chain joins TRBV18 and TRBJ1-1; D gene ambiguous. Germline loops: CDR1 KGHSH, CDR2 LQKENI. The CDR3 runs to 12 residues. V gave up 4 bases and J gave up 1 base, with 4 bases separating them. The CDR3 region is CASSLPNTEAFF. CDR3 sequence (DNA): TGTGCCAGCTCACTTCCGAACACTGAAGCTTTCTTT. The whole variable domain, filled in from reference TRBV18 and TRBJ1-1, reads NAGVMQNPRHLVRRRGQEARLRCSPMKGHSHVYWYRQLPEEGLKFMVYLQKENIIDESGMPKERFSAEFPKEGPSILRIQQVVRGDSAAYFCASSLPNTEAFFGQGTRLTVV.

The chain is built from TRBV2 and TRBJ2-2, with 8 bases aligning to TRBD1. V lost 6 bases, J lost 5 bases, and 5 bases stayed unmatched. This CDR3 region has 14 residues. CDR1 and CDR2 from the germline V gene are SNHLY and FYNNEI. The CDR3 DNA follows: TGTGCCAGCAGCCGGACAGGGTGGACCGGGGAGCTGTTTTTT. Amino acids: CASSRTGWTGELFF.

This clone was seen a few times. For the CDR3, the DNA is TGTGCCAGTAACGCCCGGGACGGGTATCAGCCCCAGCATTTT. It specifies CASNARDGYQPQHF. J is TRBJ1-5 and V is TRBV19, with a possible D match to TRBD1 (5 bases). Germline CDR1 reads LNHDA; CDR2 reads SQIVND (reference sequence). V was pared by 7 bases and J by 5 bases, with 15 bases between. This CDR3 spans 14 amino acids.